The source of this T cell receptor beta chain is a study of T-cell memory formation after mild COVID-19. About the study: TCR clusters were mostly confined to one donor each. Study outcomes and limitations: Whereas later expanders leaned CD4+, clones contracting day 15 to 85 showed a balanced CD4/CD8 makeup. Unconfirmed was the SARS-CoV-2 specificity of second-wave clones that peaked on day 37.

Using constant-segment primers, 5'RACE produced TCR alpha and TCR beta cDNA libraries carrying sample barcodes and UMIs. TCRdb re-called the 5' RACE reads with MiXCR, one entry per CDR3 protein. In the table there are some 130,000 distinct CDR3 sequences, 17% of which are singletons. Comments on this clonotype: Its target is unknown.

This CDR3 is 15 amino acids long. The V gene's germline CDR1 is MGHDK and CDR2 SYGVNS. Trimming removed 2 bases from V and 11 bases from J, with 16 bases in between. The sequenced sample was PBMCs or a T cell subset sorted from them (not recorded which). The source is a man aged 18-30 years who had mild COVID-19 (a few samples of this study predate the infection). Cell type and time point are not known. The rearrangement uses TRBV25-1 and TRBJ1-6; D unclear. The CDR3 loop reads CASSEEGRNRTPLHF. Written as DNA, the CDR3 is TGTGCCAGCAGTGAAGAAGGCAGGAATCGAACACCCCTCCACTTT. Using reference TRBV25-1 and TRBJ1-6 for the parts outside the CDR3, the full variable domain is EADIYQTPRYLVIGTGKKITLECSQTMGHDKMYWYQQDPGMELHLIHYSYGVNSTEKGDLSSESTVSRIRTEHFPLTLESARPSHTSQYLCASSEEGRNRTPLHFGNGTRLTVT.